This T cell receptor (beta chain) comes out of a study of T cell repertoires in cytomegalovirus infection. In the study overall: CMV infection and matching HLA type were both indicated by public TCR beta signatures. Findings and caveats of the study: The response measured ex vivo was dominated by TCR beta clonotypes (HLA-C-restricted and CMV-specific). Summed frequency of shared TCR beta families picked out CMV carriers who also had the relevant HLA.

This clonotype was recorded many times. Its antigen is still unknown. V lost 4 bases and J lost 3; bases outside the gene matches: 8. The CDR3 length is 16 residues. Germline lookup yields CDR1 SGHDN and CDR2 FVKESK. TCRdb itself ran the reads through MiXCR, one entry per CDR3 protein. The table shows 500,000 to 600,000 distinct CDR3 sequences, with about 17% occurring only once. The rearrangement joins TRBV14 to TRBJ1-4, with TRBD1 identical over 7 bases. Source material: CD8+ T cells from PBMCs. The TCR comes from a human donor in good health (CMV status not recorded). Some clones in this sample may be carry-over from other donors' samples. The CDR3 loop is CASSPRRTGSNEKLFF. The CDR3 nucleotides are TGTGCCAGCAGCCCGCGAAGGACAGGTTCTAATGAAAAACTGTTTTTT. Complete variable domain (other parts from reference TRBV14 and TRBJ1-4): EAGVTQFPSHSVIEKGQTVTLRCDPISGHDNLYWYRRVMGKEIKFLLHFVKESKQDESGMPNNRFLAERTGGTYSTLKVQPAELEDSGVYFCASSPRRTGSNEKLFFGSGTQLSVL.